These T cell receptor beta chains were read from a single sample in a study of cytomegalovirus exposure and HLA in healthy donors. Profiled with immunoSEQ multiplex PCR; TCRdb holds only in-frame clones, not every one. There are 150,000 to 200,000 clones in the sample; roughly 78% occur only once, and 1% lies in the top ten. The sequencing input was PBMCs. These receptors were taken from a woman in her fifties or sixties in good health and CMV-seropositive. The CDR3 runs from the conserved cysteine through the conserved F or W. A D gene is named only where the DNA matches it firmly. Clone size is shown for a subset of rows, as once, few, many or a class of expanded clone.

CDR3aa	CDR3nt	abundance	d_gene	v_gene	len	j_gene
CASRGGTYGQYF	TGTGCCAGCAGGGGGGGGACCTACGGGCAGTACTTC	.	TRBD2	TRBV7-2	12	TRBJ2-7
CASSQPGLVTSETQYF	TGTGCCAGCAGCCAACCGGGACTAGTCACATCTGAGACCCAGTACTTC	.	TRBD2	TRBV11-2	16	TRBJ2-5
CASSLEDSSYNEQFF	TGTGCCAGCAGCTTAGAAGACAGCTCCTACAATGAGCAGTTCTTC	.	.	TRBV5-4	15	TRBJ2-1
CASSPGGGEGYGYTF	TGTGCCAGCAGCCCTGGGGGGGGTGAGGGCTATGGCTACACCTTC	.	.	TRBV7-3	15	TRBJ1-2
CASRTGTDTQYF	TGTGCCAGTAGGACAGGCACAGATACGCAGTATTTT	.	.	TRBV19	12	TRBJ2-3
CASSKDTRDRGGSEQFF	TGTGCCAGCAGCAAAGATACCCGGGACAGGGGGGGAAGTGAGCAGTTCTTC	.	.	TRBV21-1	17	TRBJ2-1
CASSSLLPAREASSYEQYF	TGTGCCAGCAGCTCTCTTCTACCGGCGCGGGAGGCGAGCTCCTACGAGCAGTACTTC	.	TRBD2	TRBV7-6	19	TRBJ2-7
CASSVVGLAGDEQFF	TGTGCCAGCAGCGTAGTTGGCCTAGCGGGAGACGAGCAGTTCTTC	.	TRBD2	TRBV9	15	TRBJ2-1
CASSLTGDYGYTF	TGTGCCAGCAGTTTGACAGGGGACTATGGCTACACCTTC	.	TRBD1	TRBV28	13	TRBJ1-2
CASSLRSLSYEQYF	TGTGCCAGCAGTTTGCGATCCCTCTCCTACGAGCAGTACTTC	.	.	TRBV27	14	TRBJ2-7
CASSSTRGDSYNEQFF	TGTGCCAGCAGCTCTACCAGGGGCGATTCCTACAATGAGCAGTTCTTC	few	.	TRBV11-1	16	TRBJ2-1
CASSLDRYTEAFF	TGCGCCAGCAGCTTGGACAGGTACACTGAAGCTTTCTTT	.	.	TRBV5-1	13	TRBJ1-1
CATKQESYEQYF	TGTGCCACAAAACAGGAGTCCTACGAGCAGTACTTC	.	.	TRBV6-6	12	TRBJ2-7
CASSPGETQYF	TGTGCCAGCTCCCCCGGGGAGACCCAGTACTTC	few	.	TRBV18	11	TRBJ2-5
CATSRERTRGVWEQYF	TGTGCCACCAGCAGAGAGAGGACTAGGGGTGTTTGGGAGCAGTACTTC	once	TRBD2	TRBV15	16	TRBJ2-5
CASNSRTENTGELFF	TGTGCCAGCAACTCCCGGACTGAGAACACCGGGGAGCTGTTTTTT	.	.	TRBV7-2	15	TRBJ2-2
CASSLENRDGNEQFF	TGTGCCAGCAGCTTGGAAAACAGGGATGGCAATGAGCAGTTCTTC	few	.	TRBV11-3	15	TRBJ2-1
CASSLSGGVVETQYF	TGCGCCAGCAGCCTGAGCGGGGGGGTTGTAGAGACCCAGTACTTC	.	TRBD2	TRBV5-1	15	TRBJ2-5
CASSQEDRGGYGYTF	TGCGCCAGCAGCCAAGAGGATCGGGGGGGTTATGGCTACACCTTC	few	.	TRBV4-3	15	TRBJ1-2
CASSWGVNTEAFF	TGTGCCAGCAGCTGGGGAGTGAACACTGAAGCTTTCTTT	once	.	TRBV14	13	TRBJ1-1
CASSQFSVADEQYF	TGTGCCAGCAGTCAATTCTCAGTCGCGGACGAGCAGTACTTC	.	.	TRBV5-5	14	TRBJ2-7
CAWSVRGGTSYNEQFF	TGTGCCTGGAGTGTACGTGGCGGGACTTCCTACAATGAGCAGTTCTTC	.	.	TRBV30	16	TRBJ2-1
CASSSTPGGAFYEQYF	TGTGCCAGCAGTTCAACCCCCGGGGGAGCCTTCTACGAGCAGTACTTC	.	.	TRBV6-5	16	TRBJ2-7
CASSSAGQANTGELFF	TGCGCCAGCAGCTCTGCGGGACAGGCGAACACCGGGGAGCTGTTTTTT	once	TRBD1	TRBV5-1	16	TRBJ2-2
CASSFATGEVGNQPQHF	TGTGCCAGCAGTTTTGCTACAGGGGAGGTTGGCAATCAGCCCCAGCATTTT	few	TRBD1	TRBV28	17	TRBJ1-5
CASSEDYAMTYEQYF	TGCGCCAGCAGCGAAGACTACGCAATGACCTACGAGCAGTACTTC	few	.	TRBV4-3	15	TRBJ2-7
CAWSVGTQSYEQYF	TGTGCCTGGAGTGTAGGGACACAATCCTACGAGCAGTACTTC	.	.	TRBV30	14	TRBJ2-7
CASSYGTYDEQYF	TGTGCCAGCAGCTACGGGACTTATGACGAGCAGTACTTC	few	.	TRBV7-2	13	TRBJ2-7
CASSPGWGGRQETQYF	TGTGCCAGCTCACCAGGGTGGGGGGGCCGCCAAGAGACCCAGTACTTC	.	.	TRBV27	16	TRBJ2-5
CASSSGNYNSPLHF	TGTGCCAGCAGCTCGGGGAACTATAATTCACCCCTCCACTTT	.	.	TRBV7-2	14	TRBJ1-6
CASGPGTGAREGEKLFF	TGTGCTAGTGGCCCCGGGACAGGGGCGCGGGAGGGTGAAAAACTGTTTTTT	.	TRBD1	TRBV12-5	17	TRBJ1-4
CAASQVTEAFF	TGTGCCGCGTCACAGGTAACTGAAGCTTTCTTT	few	.	TRBV6-5	11	TRBJ1-1
CAMTSGSPGLYEQFF	TGTGCCATGACTAGCGGGAGCCCTGGTCTCTATGAGCAGTTCTTC	.	TRBD2	TRBV10-3	15	TRBJ2-1
CASRLNDSDQFNQPQHF	TGTGCAAGTCGCTTAAACGACTCGGATCAATTTAATCAGCCCCAGCATTTT	.	.	TRBV12-2	17	TRBJ1-5
CAISEPGQGTGELFF	TGTGCCATCAGTGAACCGGGACAGGGAACAGGGGAGCTGTTTTTT	.	TRBD1	TRBV10-3	15	TRBJ2-2
CAISESAGSGDTQYF	TGTGCCATCAGTGAGTCAGCGGGGTCGGGGGATACGCAGTATTTT	.	TRBD2	TRBV10-3	15	TRBJ2-3
CASSSGGQADTQYF	TGTGCCAGCAGTTCCGGGGGGCAAGCAGATACGCAGTATTTT	.	.	TRBV28	14	TRBJ2-3
CAINWGGTEAFF	TGTGCCATCAATTGGGGAGGGACTGAAGCTTTCTTT	.	.	TRBV10-3	12	TRBJ1-1
CSSSLRIRTGGADTQYF	TGTTCCAGCAGCTTAAGGATTCGGACAGGGGGCGCAGATACGCAGTATTTT	few	TRBD1	TRBV7-9	17	TRBJ2-3
CASSHRDTGKYF	TGTGCCAGCAGTCACCGGGACACCGGGAAGTACTTC	.	.	TRBV6-6	12	TRBJ2-7